This entry features one TCR beta chain sequence. Its antigen is unknown. The data stem from a study of blood T cells in healthy people across ages. PCR was performed a second time for about 7 to 11 cycles using a sample-barcoded 5' primer and a J-beta primer mix. TCRdb recomputed calls from the 5' RACE reads with MiXCR, one row per CDR3 protein. The sample holds about 810,000 distinct CDR3 sequences, 30% to 45% seen once. Ranging in age from about 6 to 95, the donors were healthy Caucasian individuals from Russia. This CDR3 spans 14 amino acids. The V and J ends lost 7 bases and 2 bases respectively, with 14 bases between them. CDR1 is MDHEN, CDR2 SYDVKM, per germline. Whole-study findings and limits: Reliance upon unsorted PBMCs precluded definitive naive versus antigen-experienced comparison. Compared with aged donors, long-lived donors showed fewer expanded clones, suggesting selection. Age advanced and TCR beta diversity per million T cells fell, roughly linearly.

The chain employs TRBV28 and TRBJ2-5, with D possibly matching TRBD1 (6 bases). The origin of this receptor is a young man in good health. Sequenced input: blood. CDR3 residues: CASTFNGQQETQYF. CDR3 DNA: TGTGCCAGCACCTTTAATGGACAGCAAGAGACCCAGTACTTC.